This T cell receptor (beta chain) appears in the sequencing data of a study of CD8+CD57+ T cells in acquired aplastic anemia (dated by TCRdb to about 2018). Describing the broader study: DNA extracted from sorted CD4+ and CD8+ cells had a mean of roughly 3.3 ug, with a range of about 0.2 to 30 ug. CD8+CD57+ expansion was defined as frequency above the mean frequency observed in healthy subjects.

Study-wide conclusions, independent of this receptor: About 29 CD8+ CDR3 sequences were found to be shared between patients and controls, but these sequences appeared to be highly expressed in patients and within the immunodominant clones of the patients. CD8+ Simpson's diversity did not differ significantly between patients and healthy controls (P=0.060).

TCR beta VDJ combination and CDR3 sequence profiling used genomic DNA as the template. TCR repertoire sequencing was run on an Illumina HiSeq 2000. For the original study's pipeline: TRBV/TRBJ rearrangement plots, CDR3 size and DJ length profiles, and Simpson's diversity index were used to evaluate the repertoires. The immunodominant clone was defined as the most abundant DNA sequence in deep sequencing data. CDR3 amino acid sequences were checked for sharing between subjects and were compared against published repertoires and the VDJdb database. TCRdb reprocessing: public reads trimmed at Q25 with fastp, clones called with MiXCR, in-frame beta chains kept. Merged by CDR3 protein, the rows form single entries marked with the most common genes and DNA. None of the V and J calls come from the authors' own analysis; TCRdb made them. A total of around 430,000 distinct CDR3 sequences appear in this sample, 25% to 40% of them only once. Together, the top ten hold 0.75% to 0.95% of the sample.

CDR1 and CDR2 are drawn from the germline V gene: SGHVS, FQNEAQ. Trimming removed 1 base from V and 8 bases from J, leaving 14 bases between the germline ends. Measured from the cysteine to the phenylalanine, the CDR3 is 14 residues long. The entry retains the CDR3 DNA only, 42 bases that are in frame from base 1. This clonotype has at least ten counts. Its recognized antigen is unknown. No much larger clone is present one base from it, and per-base qualities are unavailable. The patients picked for sequencing were ones in whom flow cytometry had shown an expansion of CD8+CD57+ cells. All patients had severe acquired aplastic anemia diagnosed by International Study of Aplastic Anemia and Agranulocytosis and Camitta criteria. At the time blood was sampled, none of the patients had received any therapy. The study deep-sequenced TCR repertoires of sorted CD4+ and CD8+ blood T cells from severe aplastic anemia patients and healthy subjects. Patients were enrolled in the USA under clinicaltrials.gov protocols 00001620, 01623167, 00001397, 00071045, 00081523 and 00961064. Ficoll-Paque density gradient centrifugation was used to isolate peripheral blood mononuclear cells. CD4+ and CD8+ T cells were sorted by FACS or magnetic beads before DNA extraction.

The sample consisted of sorted CD4+, CD8+, or CD8+CD57+ T cells (not recorded which) from PBMCs. The clonotype was recovered from a human donor with aplastic anemia. The V and J segments used are TRBV7-8 and TRBJ1-2, with no reliable assignment of the D segment. The CDR3 corresponds to CASSLERDIRGYTF. In nucleotide form, the sequence is TGTGCCAGCAGCTTAGAGCGCGACATAAGGGGCTACACCTTC.